The 29 T cell receptor beta chains in this list originate from one sample, sequenced in a study of T cells in Graves' hyperthyroidism and ophthalmopathy. Regions amplified from RNA transcripts were the TCR beta CDR3 regions. The primer set for the first-round RT-PCR of the TCR CDR3 was HTBI. Each CDR3 protein gets one entry after TCRdb re-called the multiplex PCR reads with MiXCR. The sample contains around 720,000 distinct CDR3 sequences, 35% of which appear only once. The sequenced material came from blood. These receptors all come from a middle-aged woman with Graves' hyperthyroidism.

The V call is TRBV5-6, the J call TRBJ2-5, with D possibly being TRBD1 (5 bases). The CDR3 loop spans 14 amino acids. V gave up 0 bases and J gave up 4 bases, with 10 bases separating them. Germline V gene lookup returns CDR1 SGHDT and CDR2 YYEEEE. CDR3 loop: CASSLEGQGETQYF. For the CDR3, the DNA is TGTGCCAGCAGCTTGGAGGGCCAGGGAGAGACCCAGTACTTC.

The gene calls are TRBV5-5 and TRBJ2-2; 7 positions match TRBD2. Trimming took 4 bases from V and 0 from J; bases not matched to a gene: 9. Germline assignment: CDR1 SGHKS and CDR2 YYEKEE (reference sequence). The CDR3 length is 17 residues. The CDR3 sequence: CASSPLPAGANTGELFF. CDR3 bases: TGTGCCAGCAGCCCGCTTCCCGCGGGGGCGAACACCGGGGAGCTGTTTTTT.

The V call is TRBV30, the J call TRBJ1-5, with 7 positions matching TRBD1. The CDR3 consists of 13 residues. V was clipped by 2 bases and J by 5 bases; unmatched bases: 3. Germline-derived CDR1 and CDR2 are GTSNPN and SVGIG (reference sequence). CDR3 region: CAWSPQGDQPQHF. CDR3 nucleotides: TGTGCCTGGAGTCCCCAGGGGGATCAGCCCCAGCATTTT.

Ten or more counts support this clonotype. This chain joins TRBV15 and TRBJ1-5; a possible D gene is TRBD1 (6 bases). Germline values: CDR1 LNHNV, CDR2 YYDKDF (reference sequence). The V end lost 4 bases, the J end lost 3 bases, and 13 bases lay between the germline ends. CDR3 length: 15 residues. DNA of the CDR3: TGTGCCACCAGCACCTCCGGGGGCAACAATCAGCCCCAGCATTTT. This encodes CATSTSGGNNQPQHF.

There are a few counts of this clonotype. The chain carries TRBV4-3 and TRBJ1-1; 7 positions match TRBD1. The length of the CDR3 is 14 residues. The V segment lost 1 base and the J segment 8 bases; nucleotides outside the gene matches: 7. The germline gives CDR1 LGHNA, CDR2 YSLEER. In DNA form, the CDR3 reads TGCGCCAGCAGCCAAGCAGGGGGTCGGGACGAAGCTTTCTTT. It encodes CASSQAGGRDEAFF.

This clonotype has at least ten counts. V and J are TRBV29-1 and TRBJ2-7; D is unclear. V dropped 0 bases and J dropped 3 bases, with 12 bases sitting between them. Germline CDR1 is SQVTM and CDR2 is ANQGSEA. This CDR3 spans 14 amino acids. Here the CDR3 DNA reads TGCAGCGTTGAAGATCGCCCGCGAGGCTACGAGCAGTACTTC. This sequence encodes CSVEDRPRGYEQYF.

The gene calls are TRBV30 and TRBJ1-3; maybe TRBD1 (6 bases). The CDR3 has 14 residues. Germline V gene lookup returns CDR1 GTSNPN and CDR2 SVGIG (reference sequence). The V gene lost 3 bases and the J gene lost 4 bases, with 13 bases spanning the gap. CDR3 protein: CAWSRGAQGNTIYF. The CDR3 nucleotides are TGTGCCTGGAGCCGGGGGGCTCAGGGAAACACCATATATTTT.

This clonotype was picked up one time. V gene TRBV6-1 combines with J gene TRBJ1-5, with D possibly matching TRBD1 (6 bases). The germline V and J ends were trimmed by 6 bases and 5 bases, with 8 bases remaining between them. CDR1 and CDR2 from the germline V gene are MNHNS and SASEGT. The CDR3 sequence is 12 residues long. CDR3: CASSRGHQPQHF. In DNA form, the CDR3 reads TGTGCCAGCAGCCGGGGGCATCAGCCCCAGCATTTT.

This clonotype was detected ten times or more. V gene TRBV10-3 combines with J gene TRBJ1-2, with a possible D match to TRBD1 (5 bases). Germline CDR1 is ENHRY and CDR2 is SYGVKD. The CDR3 has 19 residues. Deletions cut 3 bases from V and 8 bases from J, with 31 bases between. The DNA of the CDR3 is TGTGCCATCAGTGACTTGGACAATTATAGTTCCGATCAAGTTGGAGGCTACACCTTC. Encoded protein: CAISDLDNYSSDQVGGYTF.

The V and J genes are TRBV7-9 and TRBJ1-1; D is perhaps TRBD1 (6 bases). Germline assignment: CDR1 SEHNR and CDR2 FQNEAQ (reference sequence). Trimming took 8 bases from V and 11 from J, leaving 21 bases between them. The CDR3 loop spans 13 amino acids. The CDR3 sequence is CASGLTGGPLAFF. Written as DNA, the CDR3 is TGTGCCAGCGGATTGACCGGGGGCCCGTTGGCTTTCTTT.

As for this clonotype: A much larger clone differs by one base, so this may be a read error. The J gene is TRBJ2-7, the V gene TRBV19; TRBD2 aligns across 13 bases. Germline V gene lookup returns CDR1 LNHDA and CDR2 SQIVND (reference sequence). CDR3 length: 15 residues. CDR3 coding DNA: TGTGCCGGTAGTCCCTGGACTAGCGGGAGCTACGAGCAGTACTTC. Translation: CAGSPWTSGSYEQYF.

This clonotype was observed a single time. This may be a read error, as it is one base from a much larger clone. J is TRBJ2-7 and V is TRBV25-1; either TRBD1 or TRBD2 may supply D (5 bases each). V shed 9 bases and J shed 5 bases, with 8 bases lying between them. The CDR3 has 10 amino acids. Germline CDR1 and CDR2: MGHDK and SYGVNS. CDR3 coding DNA: TGTGCCAGTGGGGACCACGAGCAGTACTTC. Amino acid sequence: CASGDHEQYF.

Here the CDR3 reads CAWSVDGSLSPLHF. The CDR3 nucleotides are TGTGCCTGGAGTGTCGACGGATCTCTTTCACCCCTCCACTTT. The genes are TRBV30 and TRBJ1-6; unclear D gene. V lost 0 bases, J lost 9 bases, and 12 bases lay in between. CDR3 length: 14 residues. From germline, CDR1 is GTSNPN and CDR2 SVGIG (reference sequence). The full variable domain, in which reference TRBV30 and TRBJ1-6 provide the parts outside the CDR3, is SQTIHQWPATLVQPVGSPLSLECTVEGTSNPNLYWYRQAAGRGLQLLFYSVGIGQISSEVPQNLSASRPQDRQFILSSKKLLLSDSGFYLCAWSVDGSLSPLHFGNGTRLTVT.

This chain joins TRBV7-2 and TRBJ2-7; D is possibly TRBD2 (5 bases). The V gene's germline CDR1 is SGHTA and CDR2 FQGNSA. The CDR3 totals 17 residues. V lost 8 bases and J 6 bases, leaving 29 bases between the germline ends. This chain's CDR3 is CASGVGSLSGSSSEQYF. CDR3 in DNA: TGTGCCAGCGGGGTGGGGTCATTGAGCGGCTCTTCGAGCGAGCAGTACTTC.

This clonotype was seen a few times. The chain is built from TRBV7-8 and TRBJ1-5; D not certain. The DNA end is more similar to TRBJ2-3, so the J call may be wrong. CDR3 length equals 14 residues. Germline values: CDR1 SGHVS, CDR2 FQNEAQ. The CDR3 sequence: CASSPRLDAHTQYF. The CDR3 DNA follows: TGTGCCAGCAGCCCCCGGTTAGACGCGCATACGCAGTATTTT.

The chain combines TRBV10-3 with TRBJ2-2; 7 positions agree with TRBD2. This CDR3 contains 17 residues. With 7 bases clipped from V and 3 bases from J, the junction kept 14 bases outside the gene matches. The V gene's germline CDR1 is ENHRY and CDR2 SYGVKD. The CDR3 DNA reads as TGTGCCATCACCCCACGGGGGGAGCATTACGACACCGGGGAGCTGTTTTTT. Protein sequence: CAITPRGEHYDTGELFF.

In its sample, this clonotype was seen a few times. The chain joins TRBV2 to TRBJ1-4; D not certain. V shed 5 bases and J shed 10 bases, with 17 bases lying between them. Germline V gene lookup returns CDR1 SNHLY and CDR2 FYNNEI. The CDR3 runs 14 residues. CDR3 sequence reads: CASSSKTIGGKLFF. The CDR3 DNA follows: TGTGCCAGCAGTTCAAAGACAATTGGCGGAAAACTGTTTTTT.

This clonotype was seen only once. This chain's CDR3 is CATSSVQGYEQYF. CDR3 sequence (DNA): TGTGCCACCAGCAGCGTACAGGGTTACGAGCAGTACTTC. The chain recombines TRBV15 with TRBJ2-7; D might be TRBD1 (6 bases). V lost 3 bases, J lost 4 bases, and 10 bases lay in between. CDR1 and CDR2 (germline): LNHNV, YYDKDF (reference sequence). The CDR3 is made up of 13 amino acids.

V gene TRBV12-3 or TRBV12-4 combines with J gene TRBJ1-6; 8 nucleotides match TRBD1. This CDR3 is 16 amino acids long. The V and J ends lost 3 bases and 7 bases, in that order; junction bases with no gene match: 8. The CDR3 is CASSFGRGLGNSPLHF. The CDR3 DNA reads TGTGCCAGCAGTTTTGGCAGGGGGCTAGGGAATTCACCCCTCCACTTT.

The chain combines TRBV6-5 with TRBJ1-1; TRBD1 is a possible D gene (5 bases). Germline V gene sequence: CDR1 MNHEY, CDR2 SVGAGI. The CDR3 extends over 14 amino acids. V was shortened by 6 bases and J by 4 bases, with 15 bases between the two germline ends. CDR3: CASSLGHPATEAFF. For the CDR3, the DNA is TGTGCCAGCAGCCTAGGACACCCGGCCACTGAAGCTTTCTTT.

As concerns this clonotype: At one end the junction does not follow the germline gene, possibly because of a read error. The J gene is TRBJ2-7, the V gene TRBV10-3; no clear D gene. The CDR3 spans 12 residues. Germline lookup yields CDR1 ENHRY and CDR2 SYGVKD. CDR3 sequence reads: CASSWRLYEQYF. Written as DNA, the CDR3 is TGTGCCAGCAGTTGGCGCCTCTACGAGCAGTACTTC.

V usage is TRBV29-1 and J usage is TRBJ1-2, with D perhaps TRBD1 (6 bases). Looked up from germline, CDR1 is SQVTM and CDR2 is ANQGSEA. This CDR3 region has 13 residues. CDR3 protein: CSRDRQARRDYTF. In DNA, the CDR3 is TGCAGTCGCGATAGACAGGCTAGGCGTGACTACACCTTC.

This chain connects TRBV12-3 or TRBV12-4 to TRBJ1-1, with a possible D match to TRBD1 (5 bases). V shed 5 bases and J shed 2 bases, with 12 bases lying between them. CDR3 length equals 14 residues. The CDR3 region has the DNA TGTGCCAGCAGTCTACAGGTACCTAACACTGAAGCTTTCTTT. Translating it yields CASSLQVPNTEAFF.

In this sample, this clonotype turned up a few times. The CDR3, as DNA: TGTGCCAGCAGCCCCGGTAAATCCTACGAGCAGTACTTC. This encodes CASSPGKSYEQYF. This rearrangement joins TRBV6-5 to TRBJ2-7; no firm D call. Germline lookup yields CDR1 MNHEY and CDR2 SVGAGI. This CDR3 contains 13 residues. V was pared by 6 bases and J by 1 base, with 10 bases between.

V is TRBV5-1 and J is TRBJ2-5, with 7 bases lining up with TRBD2. V was clipped by 6 bases and J by 5 bases; unmatched bases: 7. CDR3 size: 13 residues. CDR1 and CDR2 (germline): SGHRS, YFSETQ. CDR3 in amino acids: CASNGNSGETQYF. CDR3 nucleotide sequence: TGCGCCAGCAATGGGAATAGCGGGGAGACCCAGTACTTC.

The chain is built from TRBV20-1 and TRBJ2-2; possibly TRBD1 or TRBD2 for D (5 bases each). CDR1 and CDR2 (germline): DFQATT, SNEGSKA (reference sequence). The V gene lost 6 bases and the J gene lost 5 bases, with 16 bases spanning the gap. The CDR3 is 14 residues long. The CDR3 is CSAWDLVGTGELFF. For the CDR3, the DNA is TGCAGTGCGTGGGACCTGGTGGGGACCGGGGAGCTGTTTTTT.

This chain links TRBV2 with TRBJ1-1; D gene unclear. Per the germline V gene, CDR1 is SNHLY and CDR2 is FYNNEI. This CDR3 is built from 13 residues. Between the trimmed V and J ends, which lost 1 base and 1 base, there was a span of 4 bases. CDR3 in DNA: TGTGCCAGCAGTGAAGAACAGAACACTGAAGCTTTCTTT. Translating gives CASSEEQNTEAFF.

This clonotype has a handful of counts. This chain connects TRBV24-1 to TRBJ1-4; no reliable D call. Germline loops: CDR1 KGHDR, CDR2 SFDVKD. CDR3 size: 15 residues. V lost 2 bases to trimming and J lost 7 bases, with 13 bases between them. In DNA, the CDR3 is TGTGCCACCAGTGATTCCAGCGGGAGTGGTGAAAAACTGTTTTTT. Amino acids: CATSDSSGSGEKLFF.

This clonotype was counted between two and nine times. This chain links TRBV6-5 with TRBJ1-6; 7 bases agree with TRBD1. This CDR3 has 15 amino acids. V shed 6 bases, J shed 10 bases, and the junction held 12 bases outside the gene matches. Germline lookup yields CDR1 MNHEY and CDR2 SVGAGI. The CDR3 is CASSYTGAESSPLHF. In DNA, the CDR3 is TGTGCCAGCAGCTACACAGGGGCCGAATCGTCACCCCTCCACTTT.